A single sample is the source of the 3 T cell receptor beta chains below, sequenced in a study of cytomegalovirus exposure and HLA in healthy donors (dated by TCRdb to 2015 to 2018). The receptor library was made with the immunoSEQ multiplex PCR assay. For the multiplex PCR, a mixture combining 60 forward primers for TCR Vbeta segments and 13 reverse primers for TCR Jbeta segments was used. TCRdb stores this immuneACCESS table with in-frame sequences only. Part of the clones is absent; in the studies checked, under half of the shortfall reflects unresolved V genes, and no reason is known for the rest. The sample table lists more than 100,000 clones, around 78% of them with a count of one. The ten largest clones capture about 3.5% of the sample. The sequenced sample consisted of PBMCs. Every receptor here comes from a woman aged 30 to 39 in good health and CMV-seropositive.

This clone showed up just a few times. The chain uses TRBV5-6 and TRBJ2-7; tentative D call: TRBD1 (6 bases). The germline V gene has CDR1 SGHDT and CDR2 YYEEEE. V dropped 5 bases and J dropped 0 bases, with 12 bases sitting between them. The CDR3 totals 14 residues. CDR3 protein: CASSYGTYSYEQYF. The CDR3 DNA follows: TGTGCCAGCAGTTACGGGACATACTCCTACGAGCAGTACTTC.

This clone was counted once. The chain is built from TRBV5-1 and TRBJ2-6; D may be TRBD1 (5 bases). Germline CDR1 and CDR2: SGHRS and YFSETQ. V lost 0 bases, J lost 5 bases, and 15 bases lay in between. The CDR3 is 17 amino acids. CDR3: CASSLGLDRARANVLTF. The DNA for the CDR3 is TGCGCCAGCAGCTTGGGCCTCGACAGAGCGCGGGCCAACGTCCTGACTTTC. Full variable domain (rest looked up from reference TRBV5-1 and TRBJ2-6): KAGVTQTPRYLIKTRGQQVTLSCSPISGHRSVSWYQQTPGQGLQFLFEYFSETQRNKGNFPGRFSGRQFSNSRSEMNVSTLELGDSALYLCASSLGLDRARANVLTFGAGSRLTVL.

The rearrangement links TRBV5-4 to TRBJ2-7; 7 bases line up with TRBD1. The V gene's germline CDR1 is SGHNT and CDR2 YYREEE (reference sequence). The CDR3 loop spans 14 amino acids. The V segment lost 3 bases and the J segment 2 bases; nucleotides outside the gene matches: 5. For the CDR3, the DNA is TGTGCCAGCAGCTCACGGGACAGCCCCTACGAGCAGTACTTC. Protein: CASSSRDSPYEQYF.